A selection of T cell receptor beta chains follows, all from one sample in a study of neurological immune-mediated disorders. One entry per CDR3 protein results from TCRdb running MiXCR on the 5' RACE reads. The sample records approximately 31,000 distinct CDR3 sequences, over 4% being singletons. The sample was PBMCs. The receptors come from a young man in good health. CDR3s leave out the opening cysteine and the closing phenylalanine or tryptophan. A D gene is named only where the DNA matches it firmly.

d_call j_call v_call cdr3_aa
TRBD1 TRBJ2-5 TRBV27 ASRPTGAQETQY
. TRBJ2-1 TRBV27 ASSFLWGSSYNEQF
TRBD1 TRBJ1-6 TRBV5-1 ASSRGQVGDSPLH
. TRBJ2-1 TRBV4-2 ASSQASRNEQF
TRBD2 TRBJ2-5 TRBV14 ASSQGLAETQY
TRBD1 TRBJ1-6 TRBV20-1 SGVRDRGDSPLH
TRBD1 TRBJ2-3 TRBV9 ASSTSMWDRGSDTQY
. TRBJ2-1 TRBV5-6 ASSQTDHNEQF
. TRBJ1-1 TRBV18 ASSPQGPGTEAF
TRBD1 TRBJ1-1 TRBV7-8 ASSQGAFSGAAF
TRBD1 TRBJ1-6 TRBV6-5 ASSFSTGSSPLH
TRBD1 TRBJ2-2 TRBV20-1 SAFRTGDGGELF
TRBD1 TRBJ2-5 TRBV12-3/TRBV12-4 ASSRDRGIETQY
. TRBJ1-2 TRBV5-1 ASSLVGQDGGYT
TRBD1 TRBJ1-1 TRBV7-6 ASSLPPGQGGTEAF
TRBD1 TRBJ1-1 TRBV6-5 ASRLQGAGTEAF
TRBD1 TRBJ2-6 TRBV20-1 SAQGQGAAWGNVLT
TRBD1 TRBJ1-1 TRBV12-3/TRBV12-4 ASSLLTGEWVAEAF
TRBD1 TRBJ1-5 TRBV5-1 ASSLGGTGGQPQH
TRBD1 TRBJ1-4 TRBV20-1 SARDPRQGEGKLF
. TRBJ2-7 TRBV20-1 SARIGGSSYEQY
TRBD2 TRBJ2-3 TRBV5-1 ASSERGDYTDTQY
. TRBJ2-1 TRBV7-3 ASIRDPGDAEQF
TRBD1 TRBJ2-2 TRBV6-1 ASRTGMYTGELF
. TRBJ1-5 TRBV5-8 ASSGGGLGNQPQH
. TRBJ2-2 TRBV10-3 AISENQDPVPGELF
TRBD1 TRBJ2-7 TRBV9 ASSSGQAVYEQY
TRBD1 TRBJ2-3 TRBV20-1 SASWTGGNTDTQY
TRBD1 TRBJ2-1 TRBV11-3 ASSSTGGFGHEQF
. TRBJ1-6 TRBV6-5 ASSYSVGGHSPLH
. TRBJ2-1 TRBV20-1 SARELGIWGQHNNEQF
TRBD1 TRBJ2-1 TRBV5-6 ASSRTGPNEQF
TRBD2 TRBJ2-1 TRBV6-2/TRBV6-3 ASSAGSGGTSGREF
. TRBJ2-2 TRBV7-9 ASSSNQPDSNTGELF
. TRBJ2-5 TRBV12-3/TRBV12-4 ASSLAGTQY
TRBD2 TRBJ2-1 TRBV7-2 ASSFQSSGGNEQF
. TRBJ2-5 TRBV6-5 ASSYPTEKGGTQY
TRBD1 TRBJ2-5 TRBV20-1 SAPDREIQETQY
. TRBJ1-1 TRBV20-1 SARDHEGGAF
. TRBJ1-6 TRBV12-3/TRBV12-4 ASSLTGDSPLH
TRBD2 TRBJ2-5 TRBV20-1 SVASGGGSQETQY
. TRBJ2-5 TRBV11-1 ASSSSDGGETQY
. TRBJ1-6 TRBV10-3 AISEAGPLNSPLH
. TRBJ2-3 TRBV7-2 ASSLTVPAGDTQY
. TRBJ1-2 TRBV5-1 ASSLSQIYGYT
. TRBJ1-3 TRBV5-8 ASSFEAGGNTIY
. TRBJ2-6 TRBV5-1 ASSLRAIPSGANVLT
. TRBJ1-5 TRBV20-1 SARRGSISNQPQH
TRBD1 TRBJ2-7 TRBV27 ASSLSGQGFYEQY
TRBD1 TRBJ2-1 TRBV5-1 ASSWHRGLGDEQF
. TRBJ2-1 TRBV7-9 ASSFGGGRLPRPYNEQF
. TRBJ2-7 TRBV18 ASSRSGTRGSYEQY
TRBD2 TRBJ2-3 TRBV12-3/TRBV12-4 ASSFGILAGGPDTQY
. TRBJ1-2 TRBV20-1 SARAGGNYGYT
. TRBJ1-2 TRBV5-5 ASSLTTRDYGYT
. TRBJ1-2 TRBV5-5 ASSLDGGNNYGYT
TRBD1 TRBJ1-2 TRBV3-1 ASSRLDRAYT